This T cell receptor (beta chain) was retrieved from a study of blood T cell repertoires in COVID-19. Trimming removed 0 bases at V and 10 bases at J, with 13 bases between. Germline V gene lookup returns CDR1 MNHEY and CDR2 SVGAGI. CDR3 size: 15 residues. Original handling: Estimation of nucleated cell counts was performed using reference gene primer amplification. Here immunoSEQ multiplex PCR was the method, and the copy in TCRdb shows in-frame clones only, minus some. V, J and clone size derive from that table, while D and trimming were established from the DNA sequence. The table records about 120,000 clones, 70% to 90% of them present only once.

The chain links TRBV6-5 to TRBJ1-6, with TRBD1 as a possible D gene (5 bases). This receptor was identified in an elderly woman with acute or convalescent COVID-19. Sample: peripheral blood. CDR3 bases: TGTGCCAGCAGTTACTCGAAAAGGGGAGGCTCACCCCTCCACTTT. It specifies CASSYSKRGGSPLHF.